This is a list of T cell receptor beta chains from one sample in a study of T-cell reconstitution after alpha-beta-depleted transplantation in children. TCRdb reanalysed the PCR reads using MiXCR and keeps one entry per CDR3 protein. The data hold some 350,000 distinct CDR3 sequences, with around a tenth observed a single time. The sample consisted of PBMCs from the stem cell graft donor, taken from the stem cell graft. The receptor source for this set is a human donor who donated a stem cell graft to a child with acute lymphoblastic leukemia. The CDR3 runs from the conserved cysteine through the conserved F or W. A D gene is named only where the DNA matches it firmly. Clone size is not always given. Where it is, it says once, few, many or a class for expanded clones.

V gene	J gene	D gene	clone size	CDR3 DNA	CDR3 protein
TRBV12-3/TRBV12-4	TRBJ2-1	NA	few	TGTGCCAGCAGTCTAGGGCCAAGGTCGGGGGTTTGGTTCTTC	CASSLGPRSGVWFF
TRBV7-6	TRBJ2-1	NA	NA	TGTGCCAGCAGCTTAGTTGGGACGAGCGAGGGAAATGAGCAGTTCTTC	CASSLVGTSEGNEQFF
TRBV11-1	TRBJ2-1	NA	NA	TGTGCCAGCAGCTTAGACAGTTCCACCTACAATGAGCAGTTCTTC	CASSLDSSTYNEQFF
TRBV7-2	TRBJ2-1	TRBD2	many	TGTGCCAGCAGCCCCACTAGCGGACTCTACAATGAGCAGTTCTTC	CASSPTSGLYNEQFF
TRBV9	TRBJ2-7	TRBD2	many	TGTGCCAGCAGTCGGAGGGGTAGCGGGACCGAGCAGTACTTC	CASSRRGSGTEQYF
TRBV12-3/TRBV12-4	TRBJ2-5	NA	many	TGTGCCAGCAGTTATGCGGGGCAAGAGACCCAGTACTTC	CASSYAGQETQYF
TRBV20-1	TRBJ1-5	TRBD1	NA	TGCAGTGCTAGACGGTGGACAGGGGACAATCAGCCCCAGCATTTT	CSARRWTGDNQPQHF
TRBV4-3	TRBJ2-7	NA	many	TGCGCCAGCAGCCAAGATGTTGGGGACGAGCAGTACTTC	CASSQDVGDEQYF
TRBV28	TRBJ2-2	TRBD1	few	TGTGCCAGCAGTTTAAGGACAGGGTTCGGGGAGCTGTTTTTT	CASSLRTGFGELFF
TRBV15	TRBJ2-7	NA	few	TGTGCCACCAGCAGCTCCCGAACGGGACGGATCTCCTACGAGCAGTACTTC	CATSSSRTGRISYEQYF
TRBV5-6	TRBJ2-5	NA	many	TGTGCCAGCAGCGGGCTGGCAGGAGGGTCAGAGACCCAGTACTTC	CASSGLAGGSETQYF
TRBV4-3	TRBJ2-5	NA	few	TGCGCCAGCAGCCAAGATCTTCGGGACCACCAAGAGACCCAGTACTTC	CASSQDLRDHQETQYF
TRBV27	TRBJ2-1	NA	many	TGTGCCAGCAGTTTATCGCGGGCGGGTAATGAGCAGTTCTTC	CASSLSRAGNEQFF
TRBV7-2	TRBJ1-1	NA	NA	TGTGCCAGCAGCTTAGCGCGGATGAGAGCTTTCTTT	CASSLARMRAFF
TRBV27	TRBJ1-2	NA	few	TGTGCCAGCAGTTTAAATGGGGATAACTATGGCTACACCTTC	CASSLNGDNYGYTF
TRBV4-2	TRBJ1-1	NA	NA	TGTGCCAGCAGCCAAGCAAGCACTGAAGCTTTCTTT	CASSQASTEAFF
TRBV12-3/TRBV12-4	TRBJ2-7	NA	many	TGTGCCAGCAGTCTAGGACTGATTGACTCCTACGAGCAGTACTTC	CASSLGLIDSYEQYF
TRBV28	TRBJ2-2	TRBD1	NA	TGTGCCAGCAGTTTGACAGGGGGCCAGTTGGCCGGGGAGCTGTTTTTT	CASSLTGGQLAGELFF
TRBV12-3/TRBV12-4	TRBJ2-3	NA	few	TGTGCCAGCAGGCTCGGGACGTCCGGGACAGATACGCAGTATTTT	CASRLGTSGTDTQYF
TRBV28	TRBJ2-5	NA	NA	TGTGCCAGCAGGTTTCCGACCGGAGAGACCCAGTACTTC	CASRFPTGETQYF
TRBV20-1	TRBJ2-5	TRBD2	NA	TGCAGTGCTAGAGATAGGAAGGCTAGCGGGAGGTACCAAGAGACCCAGTACTTC	CSARDRKASGRYQETQYF
TRBV19	TRBJ2-1	NA	NA	TGTGCCAGTAGTATACCAGCGAGCTCCTACAATGAGCAGTTCTTC	CASSIPASSYNEQFF
TRBV12-3/TRBV12-4	TRBJ1-2	TRBD1	NA	TGTGCCAGCAGAGGCTGGGACAGGGGAGGGTCCAACTATGGCTACACCTTC	CASRGWDRGGSNYGYTF
TRBV7-9	TRBJ2-7	NA	NA	TGTGCCAGCAGCTTAGATCCCGAGCAGTACTTC	CASSLDPEQYF